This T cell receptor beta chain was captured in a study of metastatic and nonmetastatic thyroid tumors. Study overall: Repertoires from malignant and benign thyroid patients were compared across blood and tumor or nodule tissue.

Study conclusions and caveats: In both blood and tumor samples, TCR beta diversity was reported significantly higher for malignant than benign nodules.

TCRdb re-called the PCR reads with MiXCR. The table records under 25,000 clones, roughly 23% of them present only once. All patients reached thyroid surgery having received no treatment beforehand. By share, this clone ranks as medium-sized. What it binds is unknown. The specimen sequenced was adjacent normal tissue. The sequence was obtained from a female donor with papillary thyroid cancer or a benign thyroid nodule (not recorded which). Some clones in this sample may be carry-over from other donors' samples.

This chain's CDR3 is CASSTRQLSSYEQYF. CDR3 nucleotide sequence: TGCGCCAGCAGCACCAGACAGCTAAGCTCCTACGAGCAGTACTTC. The J gene is TRBJ2-7, the V gene TRBV5-1; TRBD1 is a possible D gene (5 bases). V gave up 4 bases and J gave up 0 bases, with 14 bases separating them. CDR3 length equals 15 residues. CDR1 and CDR2 from the germline V gene are SGHRS and YFSETQ.